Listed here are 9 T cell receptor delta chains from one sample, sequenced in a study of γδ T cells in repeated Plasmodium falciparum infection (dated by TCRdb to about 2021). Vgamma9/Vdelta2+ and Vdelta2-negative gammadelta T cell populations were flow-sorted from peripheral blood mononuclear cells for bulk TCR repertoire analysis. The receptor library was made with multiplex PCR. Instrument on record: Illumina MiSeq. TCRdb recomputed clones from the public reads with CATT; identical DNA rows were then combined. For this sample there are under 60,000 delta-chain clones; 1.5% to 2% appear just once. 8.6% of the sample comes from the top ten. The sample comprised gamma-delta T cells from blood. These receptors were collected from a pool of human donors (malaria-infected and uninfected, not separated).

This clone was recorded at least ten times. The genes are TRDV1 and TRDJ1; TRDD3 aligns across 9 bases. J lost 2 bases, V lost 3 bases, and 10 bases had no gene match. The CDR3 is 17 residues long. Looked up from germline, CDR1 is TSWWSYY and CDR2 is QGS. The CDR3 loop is CALGDFLGLGDTDKLIF. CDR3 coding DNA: TGTGCTCTTGGGGACTTCCTCGGGCTGGGGGATACCGATAAACTCATCTTT.

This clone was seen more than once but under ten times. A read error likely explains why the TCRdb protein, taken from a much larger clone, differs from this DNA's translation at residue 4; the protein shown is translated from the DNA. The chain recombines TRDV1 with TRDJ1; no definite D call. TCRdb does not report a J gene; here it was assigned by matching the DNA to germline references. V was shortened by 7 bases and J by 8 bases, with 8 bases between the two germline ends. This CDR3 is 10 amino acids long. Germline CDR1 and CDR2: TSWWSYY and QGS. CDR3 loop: CALEKAKLIF. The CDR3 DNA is TGTGCTCTTGAGAAGGCCAAACTCATCTTT.

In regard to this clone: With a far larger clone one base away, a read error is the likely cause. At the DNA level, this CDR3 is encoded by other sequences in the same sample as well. As DNA, the CDR3 is TGTGCTCTTGGGGAACCCGGCTTAGGTAGACTGGGGGATCTGTACACCGATAAACTCATCTTT. Protein: CALGEPGLGRLGDLYTDKLIF. V gene TRDV1 combines with J gene TRDJ1; 10 bases match TRDD3. Germline V gene lookup returns CDR1 TSWWSYY and CDR2 QGS. The CDR3 runs 21 residues. Unmatched junction bases numbered 17, after V lost 1 base and J lost 0 bases.

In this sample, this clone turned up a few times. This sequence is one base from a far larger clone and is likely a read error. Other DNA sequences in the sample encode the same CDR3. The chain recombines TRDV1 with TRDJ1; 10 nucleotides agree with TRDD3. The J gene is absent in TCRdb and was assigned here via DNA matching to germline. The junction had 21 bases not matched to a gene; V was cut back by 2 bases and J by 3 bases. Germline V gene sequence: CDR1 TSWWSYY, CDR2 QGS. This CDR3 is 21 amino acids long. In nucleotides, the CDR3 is TGTGCTCTTGGGGAAGCCGACCGACCCTTCCATTGTACTGGGGGATCCGATAAACTCATCTTT. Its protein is CALGEADRPFHCTGGSDKLIF.

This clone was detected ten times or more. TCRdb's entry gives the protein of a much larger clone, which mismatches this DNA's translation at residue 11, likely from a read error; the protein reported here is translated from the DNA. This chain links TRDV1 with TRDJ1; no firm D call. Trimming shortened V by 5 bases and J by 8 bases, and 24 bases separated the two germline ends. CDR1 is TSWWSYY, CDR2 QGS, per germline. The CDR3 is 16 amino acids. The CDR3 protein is CALGLLSAAPAFKLIF. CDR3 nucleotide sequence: TGTGCTCTTGGGTTACTCTCCGCCGCGCCGGCGTTCAAACTCATCTTT.

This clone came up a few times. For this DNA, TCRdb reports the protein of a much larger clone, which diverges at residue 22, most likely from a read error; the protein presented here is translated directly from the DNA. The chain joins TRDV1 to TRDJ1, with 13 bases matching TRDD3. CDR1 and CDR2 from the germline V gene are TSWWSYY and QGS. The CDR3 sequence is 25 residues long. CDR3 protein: CALGSLPRGLTGGYAFPPYTDELIF. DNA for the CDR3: TGTGCTCTTGGGAGCCTTCCGCGAGGCCTTACTGGGGGATACGCGTTTCCCCCGTACACCGATGAACTCATCTTT.

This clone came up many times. The CDR3 DNA is TGTGCCTGTGACATCCTGGGGAACGCCGGGGAACTCATCTTT. This gives the protein CACDILGNAGELIF. J is TRDJ1 and V is TRDV2; tentatively, D is TRDD3 (6 bases). The J gene was missing in TCRdb and was found by matching the end of the DNA to germline. Trimming pared 2 bases from V and 9 bases from J, leaving 18 bases between. The germline V gene has CDR1 GEAIGNYY and CDR2 EKD. This CDR3 spans 14 amino acids.

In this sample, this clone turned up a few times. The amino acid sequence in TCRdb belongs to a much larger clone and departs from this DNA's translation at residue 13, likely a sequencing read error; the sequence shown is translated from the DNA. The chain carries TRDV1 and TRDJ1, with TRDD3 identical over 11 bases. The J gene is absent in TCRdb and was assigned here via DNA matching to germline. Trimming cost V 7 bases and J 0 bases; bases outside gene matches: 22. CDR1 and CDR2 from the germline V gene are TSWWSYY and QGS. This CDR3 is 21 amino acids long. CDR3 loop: CALERVWGIQARWAYTDKLIF. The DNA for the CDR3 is TGTGCTCTTGAACGAGTCTGGGGGATACAGGCCCGATGGGCTTACACCGATAAACTCATCTTT.

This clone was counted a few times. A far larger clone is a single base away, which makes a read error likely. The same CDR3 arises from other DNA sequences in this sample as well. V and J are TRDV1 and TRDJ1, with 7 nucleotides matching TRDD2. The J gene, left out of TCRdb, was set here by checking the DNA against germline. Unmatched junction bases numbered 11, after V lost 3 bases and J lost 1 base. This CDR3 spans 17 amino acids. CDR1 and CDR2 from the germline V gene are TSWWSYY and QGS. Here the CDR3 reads CALGEPFLYTGTDKLIF. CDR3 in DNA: TGTGCTCTTGGGGAGCCCTTCCTCTACACTGGCACCGATAAACTCATCTTT.